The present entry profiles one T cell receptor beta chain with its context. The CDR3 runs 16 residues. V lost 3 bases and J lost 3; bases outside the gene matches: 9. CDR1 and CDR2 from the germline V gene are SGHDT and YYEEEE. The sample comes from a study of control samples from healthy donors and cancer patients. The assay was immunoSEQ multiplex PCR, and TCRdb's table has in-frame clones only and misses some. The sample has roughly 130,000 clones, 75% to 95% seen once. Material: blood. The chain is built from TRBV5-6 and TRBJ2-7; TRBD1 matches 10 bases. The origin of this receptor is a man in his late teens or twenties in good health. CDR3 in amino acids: CASSSYRQGAVYEQYF. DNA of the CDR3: TGTGCCAGCAGCTCCTACCGACAGGGGGCGGTCTACGAGCAGTACTTC.